These 5 T cell receptor beta chains were all obtained from the same sample, sequenced in a study of cytomegalovirus exposure and HLA in healthy donors. The PCR contained 60 Vbeta and 13 Jbeta primers. The repertoire was sequenced with immunoSEQ multiplex PCR; TCRdb's copy has only in-frame clones and lacks some. The table records roughly 99,000 clones, 81% of them present only once. Sequences were obtained from PBMCs. The receptors come from a man aged 25-45 years in good health and CMV-seronegative.

This chain uses TRBV28 with TRBJ1-2; D is unresolved. CDR3 length equals 15 residues. The V end lost 6 bases, the J end lost 2 bases, and 16 bases lay between the germline ends. Germline lookup yields CDR1 MDHEN and CDR2 SYDVKM. CDR3 nucleotides: TGTGCCAGCAGGTGGATGAGGACTGGGAACTATGGCTACACCTTC. This codes for CASRWMRTGNYGYTF.

V and J are TRBV2 and TRBJ1-1; perhaps TRBD1 as D (6 bases). With 9 bases removed from V and 2 bases from J, the gap between germline ends came to 13 bases. Germline assignment: CDR1 SNHLY and CDR2 FYNNEI. The CDR3 totals 13 residues. CDR3 sequence: CARDLQGNTEAFF. In DNA form, the CDR3 reads TGTGCCAGGGACTTACAGGGTAACACTGAAGCTTTCTTT.

The table lists this clone with many counts. The genes are TRBV6-4 and TRBJ2-3; 9 bases align to TRBD1. V lost 2 bases, J lost 4 bases, and 4 bases stayed unmatched. Germline CDR1 and CDR2: MRHNA and SNTAGT. The CDR3 has 15 residues. The DNA of the CDR3 is TGTGCCAGCAGTGACGACAGGGGGGGGGCAGATACGCAGTATTTT. Translating gives CASSDDRGGADTQYF.

The V gene is TRBV5-1, the J gene TRBJ2-1, with 10 bases fitting TRBD1. Germline CDR1 reads SGHRS; CDR2 reads YFSETQ. There are 15 residues in the CDR3. V lost 9 bases to trimming and J lost 0 bases; unmatched junction nucleotides: 6. CDR3 in amino acids: CATGTGDVSYNEQFF. Written as DNA, the CDR3 is TGCGCCACCGGGACAGGGGACGTCTCCTACAATGAGCAGTTCTTC.

This rearrangement joins TRBV5-1 to TRBJ2-7; D might be TRBD1 (5 bases). The CDR3 runs 12 residues. Germline CDR1 SGHRS, CDR2 YFSETQ. The ends were cut back, 4 bases at V and 6 bases at J, with 11 bases in the middle. CDR3: CASSHRQGEQYF. The DNA of the CDR3 is TGCGCCAGCAGCCACAGGCAGGGCGAGCAGTACTTC.